These T cell receptor beta chains were read from a single sample in a study of blood T cell repertoires in COVID-19. TCRdb's copy holds only in-frame clones and misses some; the assay was immunoSEQ multiplex PCR. Among fewer than 350,000 clones listed, under 90% were seen once. Sequenced material: peripheral blood. Every receptor here comes from a woman aged 55 to 70 with active or convalescent COVID-19. Each CDR3 is given with its conserved first and last residue. Fields, in order: clone size, J gene, D gene, V gene, CDR3 DNA, CDR3 protein. A D gene is named only where the DNA matches it firmly. Clone size, where shown, is once, few, many, or a class for clones that have expanded.

>-|TRBJ2-2|TRBD1|TRBV25-1
TGTGCCAGCAGTGGCCTCAGGGGGCCCGGGGAGCTGTTTTTT
CASSGLRGPGELFF
>-|TRBJ1-2|-|TRBV5-4
TGTGCCAGCAGCTTCGTCGACAGAGCTAACTATGGCTACACCTTC
CASSFVDRANYGYTF
>few|TRBJ1-1|-|TRBV18
TGTGCCAGCTCACCGACAGGGAACACTGAAGCTTTCTTT
CASSPTGNTEAFF
>-|TRBJ1-1|-|TRBV15
TGTGCCACCAGCACGCAGGTTGAAGCTTTCTTT
CATSTQVEAFF
>few|TRBJ1-2|TRBD1|TRBV10-3
TGTGCCATCAGGCGGACAGGGAGCCTCCCGGAGGGCTACACCTTC
CAIRRTGSLPEGYTF
>-|TRBJ2-3|-|TRBV3-1/TRBV3-2
TGTGCCAGCAGCCAAGGAGTGTTCACAGATACGCAGTATTTT
CASSQGVFTDTQYF
>-|TRBJ2-1|TRBD2|TRBV9
TGTGCCAGCAGCGATAGCGGGGGGGGCTACAATGAGCAGTTCTTC
CASSDSGGGYNEQFF
>-|TRBJ1-4|-|TRBV30
TGTGCCTGGAGTCCCGGGTTTAATGAAAAACTGTTTTTT
CAWSPGFNEKLFF
>-|TRBJ1-1|-|TRBV6-4
TGTGCCAGCAGCTACAGGCCTGGGGACACTGAAGCTTTCTTT
CASSYRPGDTEAFF
>-|TRBJ1-4|-|TRBV6-1
TGTGCCAGCAGTGAAGTTATGAGGCAGAATGAAAAACTGTTTTTT
CASSEVMRQNEKLFF
>-|TRBJ2-3|-|TRBV2
TGTGCCAGCAACGGGGGAGCAGATACGCAGTATTTT
CASNGGADTQYF
>few|TRBJ2-2|TRBD2|TRBV5-1
TGCGCCAGCAGCTCCCCCAGCGGGGGATCGGGCACCGGGGAGCTGTTTTTT
CASSSPSGGSGTGELFF
>-|TRBJ1-5|TRBD1|TRBV9
TGTGCCAGCAGCTCCGGGACAGGGGTTTGGCAGCCCCAGCATTTT
CASSSGTGVWQPQHF
>-|TRBJ1-2|-|TRBV27
TGTGCCAGCAAGAGGGAAGCTAACTATGGCTACACCTTC
CASKREANYGYTF
>-|TRBJ2-7|-|TRBV5-1
TGCGCCAGCAGTGACCCGGGGGGCCACAACGAGCAGTACTTC
CASSDPGGHNEQYF
>-|TRBJ1-2|-|TRBV6-5
TGTGCCAGCAGTTACTCGAGGACTAACTATGGCTACACCTTC
CASSYSRTNYGYTF
>-|TRBJ2-4|-|TRBV27
TGTGCCAGCAGTTTCGGGGAGGCAGACATTCAGTACTTC
CASSFGEADIQYF
>-|TRBJ1-4|-|TRBV5-1
TGCGCCAGCAGCCAAGAAACGGCAACTAATGAAAAACTGTTTTTT
CASSQETATNEKLFF
>-|TRBJ2-1|TRBD2|TRBV5-6
TGTGCCAGCAGCCTGGGGTTAGCGGGGGGTCCTGAACAGTTCTTC
CASSLGLAGGPEQFF
>-|TRBJ2-1|TRBD1|TRBV7-8
TGTGCCAGCAGCTTACGGGACAGTTATCATGAGCAGTTCTTC
CASSLRDSYHEQFF
>-|TRBJ2-3|-|TRBV4-1
TGCGCCAGCAGCCAAGAAGCAGGACACTCCTTACGGGTAGATACGCAGTATTTT
CASSQEAGHSLRVDTQYF
>-|TRBJ2-1|TRBD1|TRBV4-3
TGCGCCAGCAGCCGGGGAGGAGGGACAGGGGATGAAAATGAGCAGTTCTTC
CASSRGGGTGDENEQFF
>-|TRBJ2-7|TRBD2|TRBV2
TGTGCCAGCACCCCTACGGGGGGATACGAGCAGTACTTC
CASTPTGGYEQYF
>-|TRBJ1-1|TRBD1|TRBV27
TGTGCCAGCAGTTTAGGAATGGGACAGAGGCTTGAAGCTTTCTTT
CASSLGMGQRLEAFF
>-|TRBJ2-7|-|TRBV3-1/TRBV3-2
TGTGCCAGCAGCCTTCCCCTACAGGGCCAACCCTACGAGCAGTACTTC
CASSLPLQGQPYEQYF
>many|TRBJ2-7|-|TRBV18
TGTGCCAGCTCACCACCTGGAGGGGACAGACGCGGGGAGCAGTACTTC
CASSPPGGDRRGEQYF
>-|TRBJ2-3|-|TRBV11-2
TGTGCCAGCAGCTTAGGCGGGGCACACACAGATACGCAGTATTTT
CASSLGGAHTDTQYF
>-|TRBJ2-2|TRBD2|TRBV5-1
TGCGCCAGCAGCTTCCAGATAGCGGGGGGGACCGGGGAGCTGTTTTTT
CASSFQIAGGTGELFF
>-|TRBJ2-3|-|TRBV30
TGTGCCTGGGGAGAGCTCGGTACAGATACGCAGTATTTT
CAWGELGTDTQYF
>-|TRBJ2-3|TRBD1|TRBV19
TGTGCCAGTAGTGACAGGGGTGGGACAGATACGCAGTATTTT
CASSDRGGTDTQYF